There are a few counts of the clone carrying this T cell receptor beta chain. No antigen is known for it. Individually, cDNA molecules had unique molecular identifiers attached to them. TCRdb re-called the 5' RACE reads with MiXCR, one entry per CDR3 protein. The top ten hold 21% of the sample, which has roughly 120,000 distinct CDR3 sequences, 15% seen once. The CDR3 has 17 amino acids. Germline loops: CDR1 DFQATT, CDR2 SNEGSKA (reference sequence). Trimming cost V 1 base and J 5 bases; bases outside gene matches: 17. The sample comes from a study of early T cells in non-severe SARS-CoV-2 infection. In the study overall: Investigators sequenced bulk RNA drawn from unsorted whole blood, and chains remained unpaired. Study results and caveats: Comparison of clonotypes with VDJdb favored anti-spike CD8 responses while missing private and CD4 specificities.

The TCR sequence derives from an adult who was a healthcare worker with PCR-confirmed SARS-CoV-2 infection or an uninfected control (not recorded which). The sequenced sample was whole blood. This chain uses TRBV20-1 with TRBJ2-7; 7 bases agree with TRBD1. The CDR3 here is CSARGSGQGVTTHEQYF. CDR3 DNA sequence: TGCAGTGCTAGAGGGAGTGGGCAGGGGGTAACGACCCACGAGCAGTACTTC.